One T cell receptor beta chain is described in this entry. Its target is unknown. The CDR3 length is 15 residues. V lost 0 bases to trimming and J lost 4 bases; unmatched junction nucleotides: 5. The germline V gene encodes CDR1 MNHNS and CDR2 SASEGT. This sample was taken from a study of shared clonotypes between healthy human individuals. Study-wide results and caveats: Clonotype sharing across donors was expected to vary with sequencing depth.

Sorted subsets were amplified in replicate PCRs using 200 to 250 ng DNA, roughly 30,000 T cell genomes. The data were produced by immunoSEQ multiplex PCR, yet TCRdb's version contains in-frame clones alone and is incomplete. This sample has approximately 2,000,000 clones, with roughly 92% found just once. Splitting of CD4+ cells produced CD45RA+ naive and CD45RA-negative memory subsets. The material sequenced was naive CD4+ T cells from PBMCs. Subset of the sample: CD45RA+ positively selected. The source is a man between 18 and 35 years old in good health. Some clones in this sample may be carry-over from other donors' samples. The V call is TRBV6-1, the J call TRBJ1-2; 7 nucleotides align to TRBD1. In nucleotides, the CDR3 is TGTGCCAGCAGTGAAGCGACAGGGCAGGGCTATGGCTACACCTTC. Its protein is CASSEATGQGYGYTF.